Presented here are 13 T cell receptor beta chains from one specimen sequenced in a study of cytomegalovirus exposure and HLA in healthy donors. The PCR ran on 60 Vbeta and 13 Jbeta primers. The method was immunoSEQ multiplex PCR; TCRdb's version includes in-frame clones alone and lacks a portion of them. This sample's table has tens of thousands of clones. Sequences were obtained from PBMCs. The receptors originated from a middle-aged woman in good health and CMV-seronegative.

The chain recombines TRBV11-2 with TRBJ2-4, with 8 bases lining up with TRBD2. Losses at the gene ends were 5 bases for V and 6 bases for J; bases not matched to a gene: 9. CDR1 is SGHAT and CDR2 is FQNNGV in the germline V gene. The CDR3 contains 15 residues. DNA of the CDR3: TGTGCCAGCAGCCTACTTGCGGGAGGAGGAAACATTCAGTACTTC. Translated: CASSLLAGGGNIQYF. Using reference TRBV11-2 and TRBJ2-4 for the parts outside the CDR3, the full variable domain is EAGVAQSPRYKIIEKRQSVAFWCNPISGHATLYWYQQILGQGPKLLIQFQNNGVVDDSQLPKDRFSAERLKGVDSTLKIQPAKLEDSAVYLCASSLLAGGGNIQYFGAGTRLSVL.

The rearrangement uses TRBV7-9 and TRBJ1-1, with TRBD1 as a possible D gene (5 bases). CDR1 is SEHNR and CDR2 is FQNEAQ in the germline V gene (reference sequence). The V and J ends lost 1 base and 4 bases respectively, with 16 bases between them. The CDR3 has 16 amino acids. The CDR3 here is CASSLDRLAGLTEAFF. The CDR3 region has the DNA TGTGCCAGCAGCTTAGACCGGCTCGCAGGGCTCACTGAAGCTTTCTTT.

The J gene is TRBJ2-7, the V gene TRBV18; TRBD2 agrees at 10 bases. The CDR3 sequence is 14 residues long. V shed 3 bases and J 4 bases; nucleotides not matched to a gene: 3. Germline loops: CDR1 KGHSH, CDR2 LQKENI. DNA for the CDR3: TGTGCCAGCTCACCGGGGACTAGCGATTACGAGCAGTACTTC. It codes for CASSPGTSDYEQYF. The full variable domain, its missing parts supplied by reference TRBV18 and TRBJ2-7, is NAGVMQNPRHLVRRRGQEARLRCSPMKGHSHVYWYRQLPEEGLKFMVYLQKENIIDESGMPKERFSAEFPKEGPSILRIQQVVRGDSAAYFCASSPGTSDYEQYFGPGTRLTVT.

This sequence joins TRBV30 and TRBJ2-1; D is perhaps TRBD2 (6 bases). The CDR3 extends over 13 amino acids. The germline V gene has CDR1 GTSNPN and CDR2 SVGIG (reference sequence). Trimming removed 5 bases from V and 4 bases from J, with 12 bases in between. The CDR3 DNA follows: TGTGCCTGGTTTGGAGGGGATTACAATGAGCAGTTCTTC. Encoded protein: CAWFGGDYNEQFF. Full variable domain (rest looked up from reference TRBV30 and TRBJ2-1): SQTIHQWPATLVQPVGSPLSLECTVEGTSNPNLYWYRQAAGRGLQLLFYSVGIGQISSEVPQNLSASRPQDRQFILSSKKLLLSDSGFYLCAWFGGDYNEQFFGPGTRLTVL.

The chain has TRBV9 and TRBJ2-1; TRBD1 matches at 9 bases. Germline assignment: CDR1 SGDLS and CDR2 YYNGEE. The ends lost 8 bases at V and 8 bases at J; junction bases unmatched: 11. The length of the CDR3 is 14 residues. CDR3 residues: CASTPGQGNYEQFF. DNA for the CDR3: TGTGCCAGTACTCCGGGACAGGGTAACTATGAGCAGTTCTTC.

CDR3 sequence (DNA): TGTGCCAGCAGCTTCGTGGGAACAGGAGATAGCAATCAGCCCCAGCATTTT. It encodes CASSFVGTGDSNQPQHF. The chain employs TRBV7-3 and TRBJ1-5; perhaps TRBD1 as D (5 bases). Germline CDR1 SGHTA, CDR2 FQGTGA. This CDR3 region has 17 residues. The V and J ends lost 3 bases and 0 bases respectively, with 15 bases between them. Complete variable domain (other parts from reference TRBV7-3 and TRBJ1-5): GAGVSQTPSNKVTEKGKYVELRCDPISGHTALYWYRQSLGQGPEFLIYFQGTGAADDSGLPNDRFFAVRPEGSVSTLKIQRTERGDSAVYLCASSFVGTGDSNQPQHFGDGTRLSIL.

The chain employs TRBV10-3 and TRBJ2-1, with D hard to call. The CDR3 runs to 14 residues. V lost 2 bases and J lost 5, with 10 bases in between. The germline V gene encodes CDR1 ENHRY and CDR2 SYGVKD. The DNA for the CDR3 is TGTGCCATCAGTGAGAAACAGATTAACAATGAGCAGTTCTTC. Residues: CAISEKQINNEQFF.

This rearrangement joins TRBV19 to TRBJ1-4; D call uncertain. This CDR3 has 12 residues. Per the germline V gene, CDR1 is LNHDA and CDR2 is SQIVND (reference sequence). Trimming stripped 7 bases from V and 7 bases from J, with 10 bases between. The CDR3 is CASTLGSEKLFF. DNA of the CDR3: TGTGCCAGTACCCTTGGCTCTGAAAAACTGTTTTTT. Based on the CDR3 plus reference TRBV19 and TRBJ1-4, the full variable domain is DGGITQSPKYLFRKEGQNVTLSCEQNLNHDAMYWYRQDPGQGLRLIYYSQIVNDFQKGDIAEGYSVSREKKESFPLTVTSAQKNPTAFYLCASTLGSEKLFFGSGTQLSVL.

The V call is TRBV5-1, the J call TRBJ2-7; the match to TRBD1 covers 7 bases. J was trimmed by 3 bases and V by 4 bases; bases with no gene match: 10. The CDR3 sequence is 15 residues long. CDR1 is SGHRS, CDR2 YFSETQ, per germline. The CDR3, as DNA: TGCGCCAGCAGCCTGATGGGGACAGTCGGCTACGAGCAGTACTTC. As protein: CASSLMGTVGYEQYF.

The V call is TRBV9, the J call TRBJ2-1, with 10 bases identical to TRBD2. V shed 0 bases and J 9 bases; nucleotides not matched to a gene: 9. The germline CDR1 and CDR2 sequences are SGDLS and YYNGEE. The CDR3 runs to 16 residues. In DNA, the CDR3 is TGTGCCAGCAGCGTAGGTGGAGCGGGAGGGCTGGGTGAGCAGTTCTTC. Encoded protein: CASSVGGAGGLGEQFF.

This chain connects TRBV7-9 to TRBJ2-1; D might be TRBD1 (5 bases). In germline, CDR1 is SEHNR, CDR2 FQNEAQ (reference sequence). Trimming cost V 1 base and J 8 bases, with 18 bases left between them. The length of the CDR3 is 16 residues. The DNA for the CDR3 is TGTGCCAGCAGCTTAGAAGGCGGCGGCCCCAGGGATGAGCAGTTCTTC. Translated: CASSLEGGGPRDEQFF.

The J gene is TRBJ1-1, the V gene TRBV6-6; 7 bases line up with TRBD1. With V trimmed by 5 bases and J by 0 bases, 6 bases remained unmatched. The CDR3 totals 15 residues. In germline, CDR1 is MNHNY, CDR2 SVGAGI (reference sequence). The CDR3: CASSPRQGLNTEAFF. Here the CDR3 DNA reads TGTGCCAGCAGTCCGCGACAGGGACTGAACACTGAAGCTTTCTTT.

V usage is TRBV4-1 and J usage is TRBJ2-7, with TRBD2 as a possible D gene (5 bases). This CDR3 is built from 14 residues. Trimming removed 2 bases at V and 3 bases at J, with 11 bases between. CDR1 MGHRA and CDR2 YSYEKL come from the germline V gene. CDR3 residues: CASSQLGEGYEQYF. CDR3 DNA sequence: TGCGCCAGCAGCCAACTGGGTGAGGGCTACGAGCAGTACTTC.